The 18 T cell receptor beta chains given below trace back to one sample, sequenced in a study of T cell repertoires in cytomegalovirus infection. TCRdb ran MiXCR on the reads and lists one entry per CDR3 protein. Of hundreds of thousands of distinct CDR3 sequences listed, less than 25% are singletons. Sequencing input: CD8+ T cells from PBMCs. These receptors were obtained from a human donor in good health (CMV status not recorded). Some clones in this sample may be carry-over from other donors' samples.

In its sample, this clonotype was seen many times. The chain has TRBV6-1 and TRBJ2-1; D not certain. There are 16 residues in the CDR3. Germline CDR1 reads MNHNS; CDR2 reads SASEGT. V was clipped by 6 bases and J by 2 bases, with 17 bases between them. CDR3 bases: TGTGCCAGCAGCCATCAGGACGGAACAACCTACAATGAGCAGTTCTTC. Translated, it gives CASSHQDGTTYNEQFF.

Only a few counts were recorded for this clonotype. The chain has TRBV10-3 and TRBJ2-3; no clear D gene. CDR1 and CDR2 from the germline V gene are ENHRY and SYGVKD. Deletions cut 9 bases from V and 2 bases from J, with 15 bases between. The CDR3 covers 14 residues. CDR3 amino acids: CAIGEDRTTDTQYF. The CDR3 coding sequence is TGTGCCATTGGTGAGGACCGGACCACAGATACGCAGTATTTT.

Worth noting for this clonotype: It may be a read error: a sequence one base away is much more abundant. The chain joins TRBV14 to TRBJ1-2; the D gene is possibly TRBD1 (5 bases). Germline V lookup: CDR1 SGHDN, CDR2 FVKESK. V shed 2 bases and J shed 4 bases, with 11 bases lying between them. This CDR3 spans 14 amino acids. The CDR3 region has the DNA TGTGCCAGCAGCCAACCGTGGGACTTCTATGGCTACACCTTC. Protein: CASSQPWDFYGYTF.

The chain uses TRBV28 and TRBJ1-2; D not certain. V lost 5 bases to trimming and J lost 3 bases, with 7 bases between them. The length of the CDR3 is 12 residues. CDR1 and CDR2 (germline): MDHEN, SYDVKM. The CDR3 DNA reads as TGTGCCAGCAGTCCGTCTGACTATGGCTACACCTTC. Amino acids: CASSPSDYGYTF.

This clonotype has a count of ten or more. The chain links TRBV7-2 to TRBJ1-2, with TRBD1 as a possible D gene (5 bases). V was shortened by 4 bases and J by 8 bases, with 17 bases between the two germline ends. Germline loops: CDR1 SGHTA, CDR2 FQGNSA. CDR3 size: 14 residues. The CDR3: CASSSGGQGWGYTF. In DNA, the CDR3 is TGTGCCAGCAGCTCCGGGGGTCAGGGTTGGGGCTACACCTTC.

This clonotype was seen many times. The V call is TRBV12-3 or TRBV12-4, the J call TRBJ2-4; the D gene is possibly TRBD1 (6 bases). The CDR3 sequence is 12 residues long. V was cut by 7 bases and J by 6 bases, with 10 bases left in between. DNA for the CDR3: TGTGCCAGCACCTTAGGGGGAAACATTCAGTACTTC. Its translation is CASTLGGNIQYF.

The chain recombines TRBV7-9 with TRBJ1-3; D is uncertain. The V end was cut by 8 bases, the J end by 2 bases, with 19 bases between. The germline gives CDR1 SEHNR, CDR2 FQNEAQ (reference sequence). The CDR3 consists of 16 residues. The DNA of the CDR3 is TGTGCCAGCGGCCCACCTAAATACGTAACTGGAAACACCATATATTTT. This encodes CASGPPKYVTGNTIYF.

The rearrangement uses TRBV7-9 and TRBJ2-1; tentative D call: TRBD1 (6 bases). The CDR3 has 15 residues. V lost 4 bases and J 8 bases, leaving 18 bases between the germline ends. From germline, CDR1 is SEHNR and CDR2 FQNEAQ (reference sequence). The CDR3 is CASSSFRGRADEQFF. In DNA form, the CDR3 reads TGTGCCAGCAGCTCATTCAGGGGCAGGGCCGATGAGCAGTTCTTC. The full variable domain, completed using reference TRBV7-9 and TRBJ2-1, is DTGVSQNPRHKITKRGQNVTFRCDPISEHNRLYWYRQTLGQGPEFLTYFQNEAQLEKSRLLSDRFSAERPKGSFSTLEIQRTEQGDSAMYLCASSSFRGRADEQFFGPGTRLTVL.

There are many counts of this clonotype. This chain connects TRBV6-2 or TRBV6-3 to TRBJ1-6; 8 positions match TRBD1. The germline CDR1 and CDR2 sequences are MNHEY and SVGEGT. This CDR3 has 13 residues. V was clipped by 7 bases and J by 7 bases; unmatched bases: 3. As DNA, the CDR3 is TGTGCCAGCAAGCCAGGGGGCAATTCACCCCTCCACTTT. Residues: CASKPGGNSPLHF.

The chain carries TRBV6-2 or TRBV6-3 and TRBJ1-5; 8 positions match TRBD1. The trim removed 4 bases at V and 5 bases at J, leaving 7 bases unmatched. This CDR3 region has 15 residues. Germline V lookup: CDR1 MNHEY, CDR2 SVGEGT. CDR3 sequence: CASSSYLTGDQPQHF. The CDR3 nucleotides are TGTGCCAGCAGTTCGTACCTGACAGGGGATCAGCCCCAGCATTTT.

The chain uses TRBV10-3 and TRBJ2-5; 7 bases agree with TRBD1. The CDR3 is made up of 13 amino acids. The V gene end was trimmed by 8 bases and the J gene end by 0 bases; junction bases not matched to a gene: 3. Germline loops: CDR1 ENHRY, CDR2 SYGVKD. The CDR3 loop reads CAIAGTDQETQYF. DNA of the CDR3: TGTGCCATCGCCGGGACAGACCAAGAGACCCAGTACTTC.

This chain joins TRBV4-2 and TRBJ1-1, with a weak D call TRBD1 (5 bases). Trimming took off 3 bases at V and 5 bases at J, with 22 bases between the two ends. There are 17 residues in the CDR3. Germline assignment: CDR1 LGHNA and CDR2 YNFKEQ. CDR3 residues: CASSQGDGAGWRTEAFF. DNA of the CDR3: TGTGCCAGCAGCCAGGGGGACGGGGCGGGGTGGAGGACTGAAGCTTTCTTT.

In its sample, this clonotype was seen a few times. J is TRBJ2-1 and V is TRBV7-9; D unclear. Per germline, CDR1 SEHNR and CDR2 FQNEAQ (reference sequence). The CDR3 is 16 residues long. V shed 1 base and J shed 4 bases, with 14 bases lying between them. CDR3 residues: CASSLGTGDRYNEQFF. The CDR3 DNA sequence: TGTGCCAGCAGCTTAGGGACCGGCGACCGATACAATGAGCAGTTCTTC. The full variable domain, rest sourced from reference TRBV7-9 and TRBJ2-1, is DTGVSQNPRHKITKRGQNVTFRCDPISEHNRLYWYRQTLGQGPEFLTYFQNEAQLEKSRLLSDRFSAERPKGSFSTLEIQRTEQGDSAMYLCASSLGTGDRYNEQFFGPGTRLTVL.

This clonotype was counted at least ten times. V is TRBV7-6 and J is TRBJ2-2; the match to TRBD2 covers 8 bases. The germline V gene encodes CDR1 SGHVS and CDR2 FNYEAQ. The CDR3 runs 15 residues. Losses at the gene ends were 5 bases for V and 1 base for J; bases not matched to a gene: 3. CDR3 residues: CASSVLAVNTGELFF. The CDR3 DNA is TGTGCCAGCAGCGTACTAGCGGTGAACACCGGGGAGCTGTTTTTT.

This chain connects TRBV28 to TRBJ2-5; 8 bases match TRBD2. Trimming at V came to 8 bases and at J to 1 base, leaving 12 bases not matched to a gene. Looked up from germline, CDR1 is MDHEN and CDR2 is SYDVKM. This CDR3 comprises 16 residues. The CDR3 loop is CASGGVSGELQETQYF. DNA of the CDR3: TGTGCCAGCGGGGGGGTTAGCGGGGAGCTCCAAGAGACCCAGTACTTC.

The V gene is TRBV27, the J gene TRBJ2-5; D ambiguous. V dropped 5 bases and J dropped 0 bases, with 16 bases sitting between them. The germline CDR1 and CDR2 sequences are MNHEY and SMNVEV (reference sequence). The CDR3 spans 16 residues. DNA of the CDR3: TGTGCCAGCAGTCCCAACACCAGACGTAACCAAGAGACCCAGTACTTC. Encoded protein: CASSPNTRRNQETQYF.

V gene TRBV7-9 combines with J gene TRBJ1-3; possibly TRBD1 for D (6 bases). Germline values: CDR1 SEHNR, CDR2 FQNEAQ (reference sequence). Trimming took 4 bases from V and 0 from J, leaving 10 bases between them. This CDR3 is built from 15 residues. The chain's CDR3 is CASSWQGSSGNTIYF. The CDR3 coding sequence is TGTGCCAGCAGCTGGCAGGGGTCCTCTGGAAACACCATATATTTT.

This clonotype has a count of ten or more. The chain uses TRBV7-2 and TRBJ2-1, with unresolved D. CDR3 length: 15 residues. V lost 5 bases and J 4 bases, leaving 15 bases between the germline ends. Germline CDR1 SGHTA, CDR2 FQGNSA. Here the CDR3 DNA reads TGTGCCAGCAGCCTCTTTAGTTGGGAATACAATGAGCAGTTCTTC. This codes for CASSLFSWEYNEQFF.